This TCR beta chain was identified in a study of siplizumab effects on memory and regulatory T cells. The sample holds one count of this clone. Its specificity is not known. Whole-study findings and limits: Major contributors to the alloresponse seemed to be naive T cells, which also appeared more diverse than memory cells.

Some clones are missing from TCRdb's copy, which holds only in-frame ones; the method was immunoSEQ multiplex PCR. The sample lists roughly 100,000 clones; 93% were seen once. Sequenced sample: Tregs sorted from blood. The TCR originated in a human donor in good health.

The CDR3 spells CASSEAQVSSGGNIQYF. The CDR3 coding sequence is TGTGCCAGCAGTGAAGCGCAGGTATCGAGTGGGGGAAACATTCAGTACTTC. This rearrangement joins TRBV6-1 to TRBJ2-4; tentatively, D is TRBD1 or TRBD2 (5 bases each). Trimming took 0 bases from V and 6 from J, leaving 18 bases between them. Germline CDR1 and CDR2: MNHNS and SASEGT. The CDR3 is 17 amino acids.